The 27 T cell receptor beta chains reported below all come from one sample, sequenced in a study of cytomegalovirus exposure and HLA in healthy donors. It was with 60 Vbeta and 13 Jbeta primers that the PCR ran. Only in-frame clones appear in the TCRdb table, and some are missing; sequencing was by immunoSEQ multiplex PCR. Of under 150,000 clones in the sample, more than 70% were seen once. Sequenced sample: PBMCs. These receptors were collected from a woman aged 45 to 65 in good health and CMV-seronegative.

CDR3 sequence (DNA): TGTGCCAGCGGGACTACCTACGAGCAGTACTTC. It encodes CASGTTYEQYF. V is TRBV7-2 and J is TRBJ2-7; 7 bases line up with TRBD2. This CDR3 has 11 residues. V trimming: 8 bases; J trimming: 2 bases; junction bases outside the gene matches: 0. Germline V CDR1 and CDR2: SGHTA, FQGNSA.

This clone has just one count. Relative to the germline gene, one junction end is altered; a read error may explain this. CDR3 region: CASSLALRGQAGELFF. In DNA, the CDR3 is TGTGCTAGCAGCTTAGCGCTGAGGGGGCAGGCCGGGGAGCTGTTTTTT. The V call is TRBV7-7, the J call TRBJ2-2; 7 bases are a match to TRBD1. CDR3 length: 16 amino acids. The germline CDR1 and CDR2 sequences are SSHAT and FNYEAQ (reference sequence).

The rearrangement uses TRBV4-1 and TRBJ2-3; 7 bases fit TRBD1. The CDR3 spans 15 residues. Germline CDR1 and CDR2: MGHRA and YSYEKL. The V gene end was trimmed by 4 bases and the J gene end by 2 bases; junction bases not matched to a gene: 6. For the CDR3, the DNA is TGCGCCAGCAGCCGTGGGACAGCAAACACAGATACGCAGTATTTT. Encoded protein: CASSRGTANTDTQYF.

The gene calls are TRBV5-1 and TRBJ2-1; perhaps TRBD1 as D (6 bases). CDR1 SGHRS and CDR2 YFSETQ come from the germline V gene. CDR3 length: 15 amino acids. Deletions cut 2 bases from V and 6 bases from J, with 15 bases between. CDR3 DNA: TGCGCCAGCAGCTTAAATGGCCGGGACACCAATGAGCAGTTCTTC. Residues: CASSLNGRDTNEQFF. The complete variable domain, with remaining parts taken from reference TRBV5-1 and TRBJ2-1, reads KAGVTQTPRYLIKTRGQQVTLSCSPISGHRSVSWYQQTPGQGLQFLFEYFSETQRNKGNFPGRFSGRQFSNSRSEMNVSTLELGDSALYLCASSLNGRDTNEQFFGPGTRLTVL.

This chain uses TRBV28 with TRBJ2-7; the D gene is possibly TRBD1 (5 bases). This CDR3 is built from 12 residues. Germline V lookup: CDR1 MDHEN, CDR2 SYDVKM. With 5 bases removed from V and 7 bases from J, the gap between germline ends came to 12 bases. This CDR3 reads CASSRRALEQYF. As DNA, the CDR3 is TGTGCCAGCAGTCGCAGGGCTTTGGAGCAGTACTTC.

This chain uses TRBV5-6 with TRBJ1-2, with 8 bases matching TRBD1. With V trimmed by 3 bases and J by 9 bases, 10 bases remained unmatched. Germline V gives CDR1 SGHDT, CDR2 YYEEEE. This CDR3 comprises 14 residues. The CDR3, as DNA: TGTGCCAGCAGCTACAGGACAGGGAAATTGAGCTACACCTTC. Its protein product is CASSYRTGKLSYTF.

The chain is built from TRBV27 and TRBJ2-3; 7 bases fit TRBD1. This CDR3 region has 15 residues. Per germline, CDR1 MNHEY and CDR2 SMNVEV (reference sequence). V was pared by 6 bases and J by 5 bases, with 11 bases of the junction left unmatched. CDR3 DNA sequence: TGTGCCAGCAGGACTTACAGGGGCAGGGGAGATACGCAGTATTTT. Translated: CASRTYRGRGDTQYF.

The chain is built from TRBV20-1 and TRBJ1-5, with D perhaps TRBD1 (6 bases). Deletions cut 5 bases from V and 5 bases from J, with 7 bases between. There are 11 residues in the CDR3. Germline CDR1 reads DFQATT; CDR2 reads SNEGSKA (reference sequence). DNA of the CDR3: TGCAGTGCTTACAGGGATCAGCCCCAGCATTTT. Translated, it gives CSAYRDQPQHF.

The rearrangement uses TRBV10-2 and TRBJ2-7; 9 bases fit TRBD2. This CDR3 has 15 amino acids. J gave up 0 bases and V 6 bases, and 6 bases lay outside the gene matches. Germline loops: CDR1 WSHSY, CDR2 SAAADI. The CDR3 region has the DNA TGCGCCAGCAGGGTCAGCGGGGGGCTCTCCTACGAGCAGTACTTC. This sequence encodes CASRVSGGLSYEQYF.

The rearrangement joins TRBV27 to TRBJ2-2; D is unresolved. Germline values: CDR1 MNHEY, CDR2 SMNVEV (reference sequence). This CDR3 is built from 16 residues. V lost 4 bases to trimming and J lost 1 base, with 13 bases between them. The CDR3 is CASSSPIRGNTGELFF. CDR3 nucleotides: TGTGCCAGCAGTTCTCCTATCCGAGGGAACACCGGGGAGCTGTTTTTT.

J is TRBJ1-6 and V is TRBV10-2; D is unresolved. Germline V gene data show CDR1 as WSHSY and CDR2 as SAAADI. Trimming took 5 bases from V and 5 from J, leaving 13 bases between them. CDR3 length equals 15 residues. This CDR3 is CASSPRPADNSPLHF. The CDR3 DNA is TGCGCCAGCAGTCCCCGGCCAGCGGATAATTCACCCCTCCACTTT.

The genes are TRBV5-6 and TRBJ1-5, with D unresolved. Germline V CDR1 and CDR2: SGHDT, YYEEEE. The CDR3 extends over 15 amino acids. Trimming removed 3 bases from V and 0 bases from J, with 10 bases in between. Written as DNA, the CDR3 is TGTGCCAGCAGCTCAATACTAAATAGCAATCAGCCCCAGCATTTT. Encoded protein: CASSSILNSNQPQHF.

This chain uses TRBV29-1 with TRBJ2-7; TRBD1 aligns across 8 bases. The ends lost 6 bases at V and 7 bases at J; junction bases unmatched: 14. The CDR3 consists of 14 residues. The V gene's germline CDR1 is SQVTM and CDR2 ANQGSEA. The CDR3 loop is CSVAQGGPLREQYF. The CDR3 bases are TGCAGCGTGGCACAGGGGGGACCCCTCAGGGAGCAGTACTTC.

The chain uses TRBV29-1 and TRBJ1-2; weak D call: TRBD1 (5 bases). Between the trimmed V and J ends, which lost 6 bases and 2 bases, there was a span of 19 bases. This CDR3 region has 15 residues. Germline CDR1 reads SQVTM; CDR2 reads ANQGSEA. CDR3 protein: CSVGTWGESNYGYTF. Written as DNA, the CDR3 is TGCAGCGTCGGCACTTGGGGGGAATCGAACTATGGCTACACCTTC.

CDR3 bases: TGTGCCAGCAGCTTGGAAGTAGCTGAAGAGACCCAGTACTTC. This encodes CASSLEVAEETQYF. This chain links TRBV5-4 with TRBJ2-5; no definite D call. This CDR3 contains 14 residues. Germline V gives CDR1 SGHNT, CDR2 YYREEE (reference sequence). V gave up 0 bases and J gave up 3 bases, with 9 bases separating them.

This clone was counted only a few times. The germline gene is not matched at one end of the junction; a read error may be the cause. The chain uses TRBV5-8 and TRBJ2-2; 8 bases align to TRBD2. The germline V gene encodes CDR1 SGHTS and CDR2 YDEGEE. This CDR3 region has 13 residues. CDR3 sequence: CASSPPSRGGLFF. As DNA, the CDR3 is TGTGCCAGCAGCCCACCTTCCCGGGGGGGGCTGTTTTTT.

The CDR3 region has the DNA TGTGCCAGTAGTACAACAGGGTTACAAGAGACCCAGTACTTC. It is translated as CASSTTGLQETQYF. This sequence joins TRBV19 and TRBJ2-5; the D gene is possibly TRBD1 (6 bases). In germline, CDR1 is LNHDA, CDR2 SQIVND (reference sequence). The V gene lost 4 bases and the J gene lost 2 bases, with 11 bases spanning the gap. The CDR3 spans 14 residues.

V usage is TRBV9 and J usage is TRBJ2-1, with TRBD2 matching 13 bases. Trimming removed 0 bases from V and 4 bases from J; junction bases left unmatched: 4. This CDR3 spans 17 amino acids. From germline, CDR1 is SGDLS and CDR2 YYNGEE. The CDR3 loop reads CASSVGTSGGGYNEQFF. The CDR3 DNA reads as TGTGCCAGCAGCGTAGGTACTAGCGGGGGGGGTTACAATGAGCAGTTCTTC.

CDR3 bases: TGTGCCAGCAGCTTAGACCGGGGGGGTTGGAATGAGCAGTTCTTC. As protein: CASSLDRGGWNEQFF. The chain couples TRBV11-3 to TRBJ2-1; 8 bases are shared with TRBD2. This CDR3 region has 15 residues. Per germline, CDR1 SGHNT and CDR2 YENEEA. The ends lost 0 bases at V and 7 bases at J; junction bases unmatched: 5.

This clone has a handful of counts. The chain combines TRBV7-2 with TRBJ1-1; possibly TRBD1 for D (5 bases). This CDR3 spans 16 amino acids. Germline CDR1 is SGHTA and CDR2 is FQGNSA. V lost 4 bases and J 1 base, leaving 16 bases between the germline ends. CDR3 loop: CASSSRGGGGNTEAFF. The CDR3 nucleotides are TGTGCCAGCAGCTCTAGGGGTGGGGGAGGGAACACTGAAGCTTTCTTT.

This clone turned up a few times. The rearrangement uses TRBV19 and TRBJ1-2; 10 bases are shared with TRBD1. This CDR3 is 14 amino acids long. J lost 2 bases, V lost 5 bases, and 2 bases had no gene match. Germline-derived CDR1 and CDR2 are LNHDA and SQIVND (reference sequence). The CDR3 loop reads CASSPGQGNYGYTF. The CDR3, as DNA: TGTGCCAGTAGTCCGGGACAGGGGAACTATGGCTACACCTTC.

The chain combines TRBV7-9 with TRBJ2-1; no definite D call. The CDR3 is 14 amino acids. V lost 0 bases and J 9 bases, leaving 12 bases between the germline ends. In germline, CDR1 is SEHNR, CDR2 FQNEAQ (reference sequence). The CDR3 sequence is CASSLAKSGREQFF. The CDR3 DNA is TGTGCCAGCAGCTTAGCGAAGTCTGGCCGTGAGCAGTTCTTC.

This clone was detected only once. The V gene is TRBV5-1, the J gene TRBJ1-2, with D unclear. Germline CDR1 and CDR2: SGHRS and YFSETQ. This CDR3 has 14 amino acids. V lost 2 bases and J 2 bases, leaving 10 bases between the germline ends. The DNA of the CDR3 is TGCGCCAGCAGCTTACAGTTTCAAAACTATGGCTACACCTTC. Translated: CASSLQFQNYGYTF.

The rearrangement joins TRBV12-5 to TRBJ1-1; 9 bases are a match to TRBD1. CDR1 and CDR2 from the germline V gene are LGHNT and FRNRAP. Losses at the gene ends were 1 base for V and 6 bases for J; bases not matched to a gene: 9. The CDR3 is made up of 16 amino acids. CDR3 in amino acids: CASGLEQGADLAEAFF. The CDR3 nucleotides read TGTGCTAGTGGTTTGGAACAGGGGGCGGACTTGGCTGAAGCTTTCTTT.

The J gene is TRBJ2-7, the V gene TRBV11-3; D is possibly TRBD1 (6 bases). Germline V gene data show CDR1 as SGHNT and CDR2 as YENEEA. The CDR3 runs 13 residues. V dropped 5 bases and J dropped 6 bases, with 14 bases sitting between them. The chain's CDR3 is CASSADSLGEQYF. The CDR3 DNA is TGTGCCAGCAGCGCGGACAGTCTTGGCGAGCAGTACTTC.

This clone was observed a single time. This chain joins TRBV7-2 and TRBJ1-1; TRBD1 is a possible D gene (5 bases). V shed 5 bases and J shed 1 base, with 8 bases lying between them. CDR3 length equals 13 residues. From germline, CDR1 is SGHTA and CDR2 FQGNSA. In DNA, the CDR3 is TGTGCCAGCAGCCTGACAGAGAACACTGAAGCTTTCTTT. This codes for CASSLTENTEAFF.

The V gene is TRBV6-5, the J gene TRBJ1-4, with D hard to call. This CDR3 is 14 amino acids long. Trimming took off 5 bases at V and 8 bases at J, with 15 bases between the two ends. Germline CDR1 reads MNHEY; CDR2 reads SVGAGI. DNA for the CDR3: TGTGCCAGCAGTGGCCGGGCGCGAGGGGAAAAACTGTTTTTT. It specifies CASSGRARGEKLFF.